This paragraph covers one T cell receptor beta chain sequence. This record belongs to a study of blood T cell repertoires in COVID-19. Study details: Both acute and convalescent COVID-19 samples were obtained from the United States, Italy and Spain. Sources were T cells, B-cell-depleted T cells, or PBMCs; the material itself was cDNA or gDNA.

V lost 4 bases to trimming and J lost 4 bases, with 16 bases between them. Germline loops: CDR1 MNHEY, CDR2 SMNVEV (reference sequence). CDR3 length: 15 residues. TCRdb's table, derived via immunoSEQ multiplex PCR, lists solely in-frame clones and lacks some. Of around 150,000 clones in the sample, approximately 83% were seen once. The TCR was taken from a woman in her fifties or sixties with acute or convalescent COVID-19. This chain connects TRBV27 to TRBJ1-2; a possible D gene is TRBD1 (6 bases). Sequencing was done on a sample of peripheral blood. The CDR3 is CASSSSGGATYGYTF. The CDR3 DNA sequence: TGTGCCAGCAGTTCCTCCGGGGGGGCTACCTATGGCTACACCTTC.